The entry that follows covers one T cell receptor (beta chain) sequence. What this receptor recognizes is not known. No base quality values were provided; no much bigger clone lies one nucleotide off. The sample has other DNA sequences that encode this CDR3 too. This record belongs to a study of blood T cell repertoires in COVID-19 (dated by TCRdb to 2018 to 2020). Background for the entire study: Collaborator samples came from the United States, Italy and Spain and covered acute and convalescent phases of COVID-19. The prospective study material was composed of cDNA or gDNA derived from T cells, B-cell-depleted T cells, or PBMCs. Subjects who had been exposed to COVID-19, were actively infected with it, or had recovered from it provided the deeply sampled blood TCRbeta repertoires that made up the dataset. A freely available public database, intended as a resource for researchers studying the immune response to SARS-CoV-2, is where the repertoires were released. The samples were drawn from the first 160 participants of the ongoing ImmuneRACE study and from some 1,300 subjects provided by 6 global collaborators. Sample metadata almost always included a de-identified subject ID, COVID-19 status, age in years and sex. Where HLA class I and class II types were available, the types were taken from metadata supplied by the sample provider, not from assay-based typing.

Whole blood was collected in K2EDTA tubes by collaborating institutions according to the institutions' own protocols. Collaborator samples were shipped for TCRbeta analysis as frozen whole blood, isolated PBMCs, or DNA extracted from either sample type. What the study reported, not specific to this receptor: The quantity of clinical and demographic metadata differed by source and by participant and was supplied without curation.

TCRbeta CDR3 regions were amplified from genomic DNA using the immunoSEQ Assay, a bias-controlled multiplex PCR. The study's own analysis went as follows. The number of nucleated cells in each sample was estimated from the amplification of reference gene primers within the assay. To quantify the absolute abundance of each unique TCRbeta CDR3 rearrangement, sequence reads were collapsed and filtered. For each sample, productive Simpson clonality was calculated as the square root of Simpson's diversity index across productive rearrangements. Imported from immuneACCESS, the table was reduced by TCRdb to in-frame sequences with V and J called. These copies leave out some clones; in studies compared against another copy, an unresolved V gene accounts for under half, and the cause of the remainder is not known. Clone size and the V and J calls come from that table; the DNA yielded D and trimming. Recorded for this sample are about 34,000 clones; roughly 77% of them occurred a single time. Roughly 15% of the sample is in the top ten clones.

V is pared back by 5 bases and J by 5 bases, with 15 bases lying between the germline termini. The germline V gene gives CDR1 as SQVTM and CDR2 as ANQGSEA. Reading from cysteine to phenylalanine, the CDR3 counts 14 amino acids. Here the CDR3 DNA is all that survives: 42 bases in frame from base 1. The chain links TRBV29-1 with TRBJ2-2, and TRBD2 may be the D gene, going by 7 matching bases. This sequence was found in a man at least 80 years old with active or convalescent COVID-19. Sequencing was carried out using peripheral blood. The base sequence is TGCAGCGTTTTACAAGGGGGGGGGACCGGGGAGCTGTTTTTT. This encodes CSVLQGGGTGELFF.